The clone carrying this TCR beta chain was observed many times. The antigen remains unidentified. TCRdb fed the reads into MiXCR, producing one record per CDR3 protein. The sample yields 550,000 to 850,000 distinct CDR3 sequences, around 30% seen once. CDR1 SGHTA and CDR2 FQGNSA come from the germline V gene. Deletions cut 5 bases from V and 6 bases from J, with 8 bases between. This CDR3 has 12 amino acids. These data come from a study of T cell repertoires in cytomegalovirus infection. Across the whole study: It was recently identified HLA-C-restricted and well-studied HLA-B-restricted CMV epitopes that the study used. Public signatures in TCR beta pointed to CMV infection and matching HLA type.

Study-level findings and limits: HLA-C-restricted CMV clonotypes gave the most frequent clonotype in two of eight donors. Identification of carriers of CMV plus the relevant HLA was performed using cumulative public TCR beta family frequency.

The sequence was collected from a human donor in good health (CMV status not recorded). Some clones in this sample may be carry-over from other donors' samples. The material sequenced was cultured PBMCs, taken from culture after CMV antigen stimulation. The chain couples TRBV7-2 to TRBJ2-1, with unresolved D. Written as DNA, the CDR3 is TGTGCCAGCAGCCCACTGTCCAATGAGCAGTTCTTC. Translating it yields CASSPLSNEQFF.